These T cell receptor beta chains were read from a single sample in a study of control samples from healthy donors and cancer patients. Produced via immunoSEQ multiplex PCR; TCRdb's table is partial and in-frame only. The sample records 55,000 to 90,000 clones, 75% to 90% being singletons. Sequences were obtained from blood. The source is a man aged 45-65 years in good health. The CDR3 runs from the conserved cysteine through the conserved F or W. A D gene is named only where the DNA matches it firmly. Rows give clone size only sometimes, using once, few, many, or a class for an expanded clone.

d_gene: NA
abundance: NA
v_gene: TRBV21-1
j_gene: TRBJ2-7
CDR3aa: CASSKGQGAPYEQYF
CDR3nt: TGTGCCAGCAGCAAAGGACAGGGGGCGCCCTACGAGCAGTACTTC

d_gene: NA
abundance: NA
v_gene: TRBV29-1
j_gene: TRBJ1-2
CDR3aa: CSFRTSANYGYTF
CDR3nt: TGCAGCTTCCGGACAAGTGCTAACTATGGCTACACCTTC

d_gene: NA
abundance: NA
v_gene: TRBV6-1
j_gene: TRBJ1-1
CDR3aa: CASSERGRGTEAFF
CDR3nt: TGTGCCAGCAGTGAGCGGGGGAGAGGAACTGAAGCTTTCTTT

d_gene: NA
abundance: NA
v_gene: TRBV5-1
j_gene: TRBJ1-2
CDR3aa: CASSPEGERGYTF
CDR3nt: TGCGCCAGCAGCCCCGAGGGGGAACGCGGCTACACCTTC

d_gene: TRBD1
abundance: NA
v_gene: TRBV28
j_gene: TRBJ2-5
CDR3aa: CASSPSTGTQETQYF
CDR3nt: TGTGCCAGCAGTCCTTCGACAGGGACGCAAGAGACCCAGTACTTC

d_gene: NA
abundance: NA
v_gene: TRBV7-9
j_gene: TRBJ2-4
CDR3aa: CASSLPGLAKNIQYF
CDR3nt: TGTGCCAGCAGCCTCCCCGGACTAGCCAAAAACATTCAGTACTTC

d_gene: NA
abundance: NA
v_gene: TRBV27
j_gene: TRBJ1-2
CDR3aa: CASSRARVGGYTF
CDR3nt: TGTGCCAGCAGCCGGGCCCGGGTGGGTGGCTACACCTTC

d_gene: NA
abundance: NA
v_gene: TRBV24-1
j_gene: TRBJ1-2
CDR3aa: CATSDPTLGSYGYTF
CDR3nt: TGTGCCACCAGTGACCCTACTTTAGGCAGCTATGGCTACACCTTC

d_gene: NA
abundance: NA
v_gene: TRBV24-1
j_gene: TRBJ2-1
CDR3aa: CATSIDYNEQFF
CDR3nt: TGTGCCACCAGTATAGACTACAATGAGCAGTTCTTC

d_gene: NA
abundance: NA
v_gene: TRBV30
j_gene: TRBJ1-4
CDR3aa: CAWAGTPEKLFF
CDR3nt: TGTGCCTGGGCCGGGACCCCGGAAAAACTGTTTTTT

d_gene: TRBD1
abundance: NA
v_gene: TRBV11-2
j_gene: TRBJ2-5
CDR3aa: CASSLGRTGLETQYF
CDR3nt: TGTGCCAGCAGCTTGGGGCGGACAGGGTTGGAGACCCAGTACTTC

d_gene: NA
abundance: NA
v_gene: TRBV6-2/TRBV6-3
j_gene: TRBJ1-1
CDR3aa: CASSYQGNTEAFF
CDR3nt: TGTGCCAGCAGTTATCAGGGGAACACTGAAGCTTTCTTT

d_gene: NA
abundance: NA
v_gene: TRBV6-4
j_gene: TRBJ1-1
CDR3aa: CASTQDTTEAFF
CDR3nt: TGTGCCAGCACCCAAGACACCACTGAAGCTTTCTTT

d_gene: NA
abundance: NA
v_gene: TRBV3-1/TRBV3-2
j_gene: TRBJ2-5
CDR3aa: CASSQVPLGTQYF
CDR3nt: TGTGCCAGCAGCCAGGTACCTCTGGGGACCCAGTACTTC

d_gene: NA
abundance: NA
v_gene: TRBV2
j_gene: TRBJ1-1
CDR3aa: CASSEEGGGTEAFF
CDR3nt: TGTGCCAGCAGTGAGGAGGGGGGTGGAACTGAAGCTTTCTTT

d_gene: TRBD2
abundance: NA
v_gene: TRBV3-1/TRBV3-2
j_gene: TRBJ2-7
CDR3aa: CASSHSRGGYEQYF
CDR3nt: TGTGCCAGCAGCCATTCACGGGGGGGGTACGAGCAGTACTTC

d_gene: TRBD1
abundance: NA
v_gene: TRBV4-2
j_gene: TRBJ2-3
CDR3aa: CASSQGQGDTDTQYF
CDR3nt: TGTGCCAGCAGCCAAGGACAGGGGGACACAGATACGCAGTATTTT

d_gene: NA
abundance: NA
v_gene: TRBV6-1
j_gene: TRBJ1-2
CDR3aa: CASSEANTLGYTF
CDR3nt: TGTGCCAGCAGTGAAGCCAACACTCTAGGCTACACCTTC

d_gene: NA
abundance: few
v_gene: TRBV18
j_gene: TRBJ2-7
CDR3aa: CASSPPTRGYYQYF
CDR3nt: TGTGCCAGCTCACCACCTACTCGGGGGTATTATCAGTACTTC

d_gene: TRBD2
abundance: NA
v_gene: TRBV24-1
j_gene: TRBJ2-1
CDR3aa: CATSVPGAGYEQFF
CDR3nt: TGTGCCACCAGTGTTCCGGGAGCGGGATATGAGCAGTTCTTC

d_gene: NA
abundance: NA
v_gene: TRBV7-9
j_gene: TRBJ2-3
CDR3aa: CASTVDGRADTQYF
CDR3nt: TGTGCCAGCACCGTCGACGGGCGGGCAGATACGCAGTATTTT

d_gene: NA
abundance: NA
v_gene: TRBV5-1
j_gene: TRBJ2-2
CDR3aa: CASSRIGGDTGELFF
CDR3nt: TGCGCCAGCAGCCGTATAGGAGGGGACACCGGGGAGCTGTTTTTT

d_gene: TRBD2
abundance: NA
v_gene: TRBV5-1
j_gene: TRBJ2-1
CDR3aa: CASSLGRERGEQFF
CDR3nt: TGCGCCAGCAGCTTGGGGCGGGAGCGGGGTGAGCAGTTCTTC

d_gene: NA
abundance: NA
v_gene: TRBV6-5
j_gene: TRBJ2-3
CDR3aa: CASSTAGSSTDTQYF
CDR3nt: TGTGCCAGCAGTACTGCAGGGTCAAGCACAGATACGCAGTATTTT

d_gene: NA
abundance: few
v_gene: TRBV6-5
j_gene: TRBJ2-1
CDR3aa: CASSPQNYNEQFF
CDR3nt: TGTGCCAGCAGTCCTCAGAACTACAATGAGCAGTTCTTC

d_gene: NA
abundance: NA
v_gene: TRBV11-2
j_gene: TRBJ2-2
CDR3aa: CASSLSRGVTGELFF
CDR3nt: TGTGCCAGCAGCTTGTCGCGGGGAGTCACCGGGGAGCTGTTTTTT

d_gene: NA
abundance: NA
v_gene: TRBV29-1
j_gene: TRBJ1-2
CDR3aa: CSVEEGGGGYTF
CDR3nt: TGCAGCGTTGAAGAGGGAGGTGGCGGCTACACCTTC

d_gene: NA
abundance: NA
v_gene: TRBV5-4
j_gene: TRBJ1-4
CDR3aa: CASSLQDNEKLFF
CDR3nt: TGTGCCAGCAGCTTGCAGGATAATGAAAAACTGTTTTTT

d_gene: TRBD1
abundance: NA
v_gene: TRBV12-3/TRBV12-4
j_gene: TRBJ1-4
CDR3aa: CASKGTGGGKLFF
CDR3nt: TGTGCCAGCAAAGGGACAGGGGGCGGTAAACTGTTTTTT

d_gene: NA
abundance: once
v_gene: TRBV3-1/TRBV3-2
j_gene: TRBJ1-1
CDR3aa: CASSQYREYTEAFF
CDR3nt: TGTGCCAGCAGCCAATACAGGGAGTACACTGAAGCTTTCTTT

d_gene: NA
abundance: NA
v_gene: TRBV30
j_gene: TRBJ2-1
CDR3aa: CAWSTLPNEQFF
CDR3nt: TGTGCCTGGAGTACCCTTCCCAATGAGCAGTTCTTC

d_gene: NA
abundance: NA
v_gene: TRBV2
j_gene: TRBJ1-1
CDR3aa: CASRPDRSQAFF
CDR3nt: TGTGCCAGCAGACCTGACAGATCCCAAGCTTTCTTT

d_gene: NA
abundance: NA
v_gene: TRBV27
j_gene: TRBJ1-5
CDR3aa: CASRRTGGSYSNQPQHF
CDR3nt: TGTGCCAGCAGACGAACCGGGGGGAGTTATAGCAATCAGCCCCAGCATTTT

d_gene: NA
abundance: NA
v_gene: TRBV12-5
j_gene: TRBJ1-1
CDR3aa: CASGFNTEAFF
CDR3nt: TGTGCTAGTGGTTTTAACACTGAAGCTTTCTTT

d_gene: NA
abundance: NA
v_gene: TRBV3-1/TRBV3-2
j_gene: TRBJ2-2
CDR3aa: CASSQVVGTGELFF
CDR3nt: TGTGCCAGCAGCCAAGTAGTGGGGACCGGGGAGCTGTTTTTT

d_gene: TRBD1
abundance: NA
v_gene: TRBV7-9
j_gene: TRBJ2-2
CDR3aa: CASRLPLGTVEANTGELFF
CDR3nt: TGTGCCAGCAGGTTACCACTCGGGACAGTAGAAGCGAACACCGGGGAGCTGTTTTTT

d_gene: NA
abundance: NA
v_gene: TRBV6-5
j_gene: TRBJ1-1
CDR3aa: CASRYRATEAFF
CDR3nt: TGTGCCAGCAGATACAGGGCCACTGAAGCTTTCTTT

d_gene: NA
abundance: once
v_gene: TRBV6-6
j_gene: TRBJ2-3
CDR3aa: CASSYTGDTQYF
CDR3nt: TGTGCCAGCAGTTACACTGGGGATACGCAGTATTTT

d_gene: NA
abundance: NA
v_gene: TRBV18
j_gene: TRBJ2-3
CDR3aa: CASSPMTGDTQYF
CDR3nt: TGTGCCAGCTCACCAATGACTGGAGATACGCAGTATTTT